A selection of T cell receptor beta chains follows, all from one sample in a study of shared clonotypes between healthy human individuals. TCRdb keeps only in-frame clones here, not all; method: immunoSEQ multiplex PCR. The data hold over a million clones, with approximately 80% observed a single time. Source material: memory CD4+ T cells from PBMCs. All receptors come from a man between 18 and 35 years old in good health. Some clones in this sample may be carry-over from other donors' samples. Both conserved end residues are part of each CDR3. D genes are given only for firm matches. Size is omitted from some rows. Given values are once, few, many or a class for expanded clones.

d_call j_call v_call clone_size cdr3_aa cdr3_nt
- TRBJ2-7 TRBV28 - CASSAPGADSYEQYF TGTGCCAGCAGTGCGCCGGGGGCGGACTCCTACGAGCAGTACTTC
- TRBJ2-1 TRBV4-3 - CASSQDLRTPLSPAIYNEQFF TGCGCCAGCAGCCAAGATTTGAGGACCCCCCTTTCCCCCGCTATCTACAATGAGCAGTTCTTC
- TRBJ1-2 TRBV29-1 once CSVEVPGARGYTF TGCAGCGTTGAAGTACCAGGGGCTAGGGGCTACACCTTC
- TRBJ1-6 TRBV25-1 - CASSELGSPLHF TGTGCCAGCAGTGAATTAGGTTCACCCCTCCACTTT
- TRBJ1-2 TRBV27 few CASSSQGRVGYTF TGTGCCAGCAGTTCCCAGGGGCGGGTTGGCTACACCTTC
- TRBJ2-2 TRBV5-1 - CASSLWVPGELFF TGCGCCAGCAGCTTGTGGGTTCCCGGGGAGCTGTTTTTT
TRBD1 TRBJ1-2 TRBV6-1 - CASSGGTGGYYGYTF TGTGCCAGCAGTGGAGGTACAGGGGGGTACTATGGCTACACCTTC
- TRBJ2-7 TRBV6-5 - CASALGRSEVYEQYF TGTGCCAGCGCGCTAGGGCGGTCGGAGGTCTACGAGCAGTACTTC
- TRBJ1-5 TRBV28 - CASRTINQPQHF TGTGCCAGCAGGACTATTAATCAGCCCCAGCATTTT
TRBD2 TRBJ2-7 TRBV7-2 - CASSRGTSSSYEQYF TGTGCCAGCAGCCGCGGGACTAGCTCCTCCTACGAGCAGTACTTC
- TRBJ2-2 TRBV5-4 - CASSPRLPPGELFF TGTGCCAGCAGTCCAAGACTCCCCCCCGGGGAGCTGTTTTTT
- TRBJ2-1 TRBV21-1 - CASSKRHTRDCPYNEQFF TGTGCCAGCAGCAAGCGACACACCCGGGACTGCCCCTACAATGAGCAGTTCTTC
- TRBJ1-5 TRBV19 - CASSIVPGNQPQHF TGTGCCAGTAGTATCGTGCCGGGGAATCAGCCCCAGCATTTT
TRBD1 TRBJ2-7 TRBV28 - CASSPMGQGPYEQYF TGTGCCAGCAGCCCGATGGGACAGGGACCCTACGAGCAGTACTTC
- TRBJ2-2 TRBV10-3 - CATSSSGIANTGELFF TGTGCCACCTCAAGTTCCGGGATTGCGAACACCGGGGAGCTGTTTTTT
TRBD1 TRBJ2-7 TRBV27 - CASRGQPSYEQYF TGTGCCAGCAGGGGACAGCCCTCCTACGAGCAGTACTTC
- TRBJ1-5 TRBV11-2 - CASSGSGSQPQHF TGTGCCAGCAGCGGATCTGGGAGCCAGCCCCAGCATTTT
- TRBJ2-7 TRBV5-1 - CASSLEPPYEQYF TGCGCCAGCAGCTTGGAGCCACCCTACGAGCAGTACTTC
TRBD2 TRBJ2-5 TRBV7-3 once CASSSQYGLAGDHQETQYF TGTGCCAGCAGCTCCCAATACGGACTAGCGGGAGACCACCAAGAGACCCAGTACTTC
TRBD1 TRBJ1-4 TRBV11-2 - CASSLVPGQGGEKLFF TGTGCCAGCAGCTTAGTCCCAGGACAGGGAGGTGAAAAACTGTTTTTT
- TRBJ2-6 TRBV25-1 - CASSEYRGSGANVLTF TGTGCCAGCAGTGAATATCGGGGGTCTGGGGCCAACGTCCTGACTTTC
TRBD2 TRBJ2-1 TRBV7-9 - CASSLAGEYNEQFF TGTGCCAGCAGCCTCGCGGGAGAGTACAATGAGCAGTTCTTC
- TRBJ1-5 TRBV4-1 - CASSQDPIQPQHF TGCGCCAGCAGCCAGGACCCTATCCAGCCCCAGCATTTT
- TRBJ1-1 TRBV4-3 - CASSQDRNTEAFF TGCGCCAGCAGCCAAGATAGGAACACTGAAGCTTTCTTT